Following are 17 T cell receptor beta chains from one sample sequenced in a study of graft-versus-host responses after intestinal transplantation. Their antigens remain unidentified. TCRdb's copy holds only in-frame clones and misses some; the assay was immunoSEQ multiplex PCR. The sample contains tens of thousands of clones, 85% to 90% of which appear only once. Material: unstimulated CD4+ T cells sorted from spleen or lymph node cells, obtained before intestinal transplant. These receptors came from a human donor who received an intestinal transplant.

The CDR3 sequence: CASSSSTSGGTDTQYF. In DNA, the CDR3 is TGTGCCAGCAGCTCCTCGACTAGCGGGGGGACAGATACGCAGTATTTT. The chain links TRBV7-3 to TRBJ2-3; 13 bases align to TRBD2. Germline CDR1 and CDR2: SGHTA and FQGTGA. The trim removed 4 bases at V and 3 bases at J, leaving 4 bases unmatched. The CDR3 totals 16 residues.

The chain has TRBV6-6 and TRBJ1-1, with D unclear. With 2 bases removed from V and 4 bases from J, the gap between germline ends came to 5 bases. The CDR3 runs to 12 residues. Germline CDR1 is MNHNY and CDR2 is SVGAGI (reference sequence). CDR3 residues: CASSYAGTEAFF. In nucleotides, the CDR3 is TGTGCCAGCAGTTACGCGGGCACTGAAGCTTTCTTT.

The count of this clone is one. The chain carries TRBV2 and TRBJ1-1; possibly TRBD1 for D (5 bases). V lost 2 bases to trimming and J lost 4 bases, with 11 bases between them. This CDR3 is built from 14 residues. From germline, CDR1 is SNHLY and CDR2 FYNNEI. CDR3 coding DNA: TGTGCCAGCAGTGAATGGGGCAGGGCCACTGAAGCTTTCTTT. Translated: CASSEWGRATEAFF.

V gene TRBV7-2 combines with J gene TRBJ2-7; tentative D call: TRBD2 (5 bases). Germline values: CDR1 SGHTA, CDR2 FQGNSA. V dropped 5 bases and J dropped 3 bases, with 11 bases sitting between them. There are 13 residues in the CDR3. CDR3 loop: CASSPGSFYEQYF. The CDR3 DNA is TGTGCCAGCAGCCCGGGGTCCTTCTACGAGCAGTACTTC.

This chain uses TRBV6-1 with TRBJ1-2; 7 bases map to TRBD1. Unmatched junction bases numbered 4, after V lost 4 bases and J lost 8 bases. There are 12 residues in the CDR3. Per the germline V gene, CDR1 is MNHNS and CDR2 is SASEGT. CDR3 residues: CASSGDRDGYTF. The CDR3 coding sequence is TGTGCCAGCAGTGGAGACAGGGACGGCTACACCTTC.

V and J are TRBV5-4 and TRBJ2-4; D unresolved. The V end was cut by 2 bases, the J end by 1 base, with 7 bases between. Germline-derived CDR1 and CDR2 are SGHNT and YYREEE (reference sequence). The CDR3 sequence is 14 residues long. The CDR3 spells CASSFSGAKNIQYF. The CDR3 DNA follows: TGTGCCAGCAGCTTTAGTGGTGCCAAAAACATTCAGTACTTC. Full variable domain (missing parts from reference TRBV5-4 and TRBJ2-4): ETGVTQSPTHLIKTRGQQVTLRCSSQSGHNTVSWYQQALGQGPQFIFQYYREEENGRGNFPPRFSGLQFPNYSSELNVNALELDDSALYLCASSFSGAKNIQYFGAGTRLSVL.

The gene calls are TRBV7-9 and TRBJ2-6; D is uncertain. Trimming took off 5 bases at V and 0 bases at J, with 14 bases between the two ends. Germline-derived CDR1 and CDR2 are SEHNR and FQNEAQ (reference sequence). This CDR3 contains 17 residues. The DNA for the CDR3 is TGTGCCAGCAGCCCAACCCCTACAGTCTCTGGGGCCAACGTCCTGACTTTC. Translation: CASSPTPTVSGANVLTF.

CDR3 sequence reads: CASSEAFHTEAFF. The CDR3 DNA sequence: TGTGCCAGCAGTGAAGCCTTTCACACTGAAGCTTTCTTT. The gene calls are TRBV6-1 and TRBJ1-1, with D uncertain. The ends were cut back, 0 bases at V and 3 bases at J, with 5 bases in the middle. Germline CDR1 is MNHNS and CDR2 is SASEGT. The CDR3 consists of 13 residues.

The chain's CDR3 is CASSSPGQGGEQYF. CDR3 DNA sequence: TGTGCCAGCAGCTCGCCTGGACAGGGAGGCGAGCAGTACTTC. The V gene is TRBV7-9, the J gene TRBJ2-7; 8 bases line up with TRBD1. Trimming took 4 bases from V and 6 from J; bases not matched to a gene: 8. The germline CDR1 and CDR2 sequences are SEHNR and FQNEAQ (reference sequence). The CDR3 spans 14 residues.

The J gene is TRBJ1-2, the V gene TRBV15; TRBD1 is a possible D gene (5 bases). The CDR3 is 14 residues long. Between the trimmed V and J ends, which lost 1 base and 5 bases, there was a span of 11 bases. CDR1 and CDR2 from the germline V gene are LNHNV and YYDKDF (reference sequence). CDR3 nucleotides: TGTGCCACCAGCAGAGGCTCGGCAGGGTATGGCTACACCTTC. As protein: CATSRGSAGYGYTF.

The chain employs TRBV19 and TRBJ2-5, with TRBD2 matching 15 bases. V trimming: 5 bases; J trimming: 3 bases; junction bases outside the gene matches: 7. This CDR3 region has 17 residues. The germline V gene has CDR1 LNHDA and CDR2 SQIVND (reference sequence). CDR3 region: CASSRGLAGGTEETQYF. The CDR3 DNA is TGTGCCAGTAGTCGGGGACTAGCGGGGGGCACAGAAGAGACCCAGTACTTC.

This clone was observed a single time. V is TRBV11-3 and J is TRBJ2-3, with 9 positions matching TRBD1. V shed 5 bases, J shed 1 base, and the junction held 1 base outside the gene matches. This CDR3 contains 14 residues. Germline V CDR1 and CDR2: SGHNT, YENEEA. The chain's CDR3 is CASSRTGGTDTQYF. For the CDR3, the DNA is TGTGCCAGCAGCCGGACAGGGGGCACAGATACGCAGTATTTT.

The J gene is TRBJ2-1, the V gene TRBV2; D unclear. With 8 bases removed from V and 9 bases from J, the gap between germline ends came to 14 bases. Germline loops: CDR1 SNHLY, CDR2 FYNNEI. The CDR3 contains 12 residues. CDR3 protein: CASGSNSGEQFF. CDR3 DNA sequence: TGTGCCAGCGGGTCTAACAGTGGTGAGCAGTTCTTC.

The rearrangement uses TRBV7-9 and TRBJ2-1; 11 bases line up with TRBD2. Germline CDR1 and CDR2: SEHNR and FQNEAQ (reference sequence). The CDR3 extends over 14 amino acids. The ends lost 3 bases at V and 10 bases at J; junction bases unmatched: 5. Written as DNA, the CDR3 is TGTGCCAGCAGCTTTAGCGGGGGGGAGGGAGAGCAGTTCTTC. Its translation is CASSFSGGEGEQFF.

The CDR3 loop reads CASRIRTGAVYTF. The CDR3 region has the DNA TGTGCCAGCCGGATACGGACAGGGGCCGTGTACACCTTC. The V and J genes are TRBV6-5 and TRBJ1-2; 9 bases line up with TRBD1. V lost 8 bases to trimming and J lost 11 bases; unmatched junction nucleotides: 12. Germline V gives CDR1 MNHEY, CDR2 SVGAGI. The CDR3 length is 13 residues.

The rearrangement links TRBV9 to TRBJ2-7; 12 nucleotides line up with TRBD2. V lost 4 bases and J lost 2; bases outside the gene matches: 7. In germline, CDR1 is SGDLS, CDR2 YYNGEE. The CDR3 loop spans 16 amino acids. CDR3 residues: CASSPGSSGGAYEQYF. CDR3 DNA sequence: TGTGCCAGCAGCCCAGGATCTAGCGGGGGGGCCTACGAGCAGTACTTC.

The CDR3: CASSIGRDNEKLFF. In DNA, the CDR3 is TGTGCCAGTAGTATCGGGCGGGATAATGAAAAACTGTTTTTT. The gene calls are TRBV19 and TRBJ1-4; no clear D. Germline CDR1 LNHDA, CDR2 SQIVND (reference sequence). Trimming stripped 3 bases from V and 4 bases from J, with 9 bases between. The CDR3 sequence is 14 residues long.